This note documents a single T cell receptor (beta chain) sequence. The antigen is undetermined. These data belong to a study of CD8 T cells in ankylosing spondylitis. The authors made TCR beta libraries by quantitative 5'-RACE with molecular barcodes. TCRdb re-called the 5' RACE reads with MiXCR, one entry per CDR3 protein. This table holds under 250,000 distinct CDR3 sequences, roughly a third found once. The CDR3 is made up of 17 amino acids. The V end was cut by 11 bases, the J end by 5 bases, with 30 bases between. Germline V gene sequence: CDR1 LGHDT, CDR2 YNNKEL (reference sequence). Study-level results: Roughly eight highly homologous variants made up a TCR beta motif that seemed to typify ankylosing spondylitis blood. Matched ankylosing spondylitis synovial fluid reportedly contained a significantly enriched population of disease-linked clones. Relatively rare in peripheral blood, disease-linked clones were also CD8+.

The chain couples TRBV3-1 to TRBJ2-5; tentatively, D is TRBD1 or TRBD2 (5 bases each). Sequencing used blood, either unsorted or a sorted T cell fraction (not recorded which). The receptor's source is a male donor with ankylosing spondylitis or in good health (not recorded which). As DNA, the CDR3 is TGTGCCTCCACCAACGTGGGGCCAAGGACAAGAGGGGAGACCCAGTACTTC. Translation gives CASTNVGPRTRGETQYF.